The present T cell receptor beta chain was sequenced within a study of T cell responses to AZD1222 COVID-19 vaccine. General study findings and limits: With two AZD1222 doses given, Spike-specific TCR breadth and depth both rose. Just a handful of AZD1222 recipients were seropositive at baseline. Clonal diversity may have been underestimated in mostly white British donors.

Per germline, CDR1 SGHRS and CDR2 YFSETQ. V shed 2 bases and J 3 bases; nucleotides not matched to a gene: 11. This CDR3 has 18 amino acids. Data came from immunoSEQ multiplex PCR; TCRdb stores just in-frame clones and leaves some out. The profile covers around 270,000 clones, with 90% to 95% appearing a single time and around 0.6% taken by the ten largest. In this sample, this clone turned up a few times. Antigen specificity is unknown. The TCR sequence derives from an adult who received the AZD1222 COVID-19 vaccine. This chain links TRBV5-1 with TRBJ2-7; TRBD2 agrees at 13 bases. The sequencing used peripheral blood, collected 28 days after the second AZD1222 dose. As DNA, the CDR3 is TGCGCCAGCAGCTTACAGGGGACGGGACTAGCGGGGAGCTACGAGCAGTACTTC. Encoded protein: CASSLQGTGLAGSYEQYF.